These 32 T cell receptor beta chains were all obtained from the same sample, sequenced in a study of T cells in Graves' hyperthyroidism and ophthalmopathy. Researchers amplified the TCR beta CDR3 regions from RNA transcripts. In the first-round RT-PCR of the TCR CDR3, the HTBI primer set was used. Using its own MiXCR run on the multiplex PCR reads, TCRdb lists one record per CDR3 protein. The repertoire holds about 200,000 distinct CDR3 sequences, with 15% to 20% as singletons. The sample taken for sequencing was blood. These receptors were obtained from a man aged 35-49 years with Graves' hyperthyroidism.

In its sample, this clonotype was seen many times. CDR3 region: CASSEERFVYGYTF. The DNA for the CDR3 is TGTGCCAGCAGTGAGGAGAGGTTCGTCTATGGCTACACCTTC. V usage is TRBV2 and J usage is TRBJ1-2; no firm D call. Germline CDR1 reads SNHLY; CDR2 reads FYNNEI. There are 14 residues in the CDR3. Between the trimmed V and J ends, which lost 3 bases and 4 bases, there was a span of 12 bases.

The CDR3 coding sequence is TGTGCCAGCAGCTTGGAACGGGCCTCACCCCTCCACTTT. Translation: CASSLERASPLHF. This sequence joins TRBV5-8 and TRBJ1-6, with D uncertain. The CDR3 covers 13 residues. CDR1 SGHTS and CDR2 YDEGEE come from the germline V gene. V was pared by 0 bases and J by 10 bases, with 8 bases between.

Notes on this clonotype: One base away lies a much larger clone, so this may be a sequencing read error. The J gene is TRBJ1-5, the V gene TRBV5-8, with D possibly matching TRBD1 (5 bases). This CDR3 is built from 14 residues. The germline gives CDR1 SGHTS, CDR2 YDEGEE. Trimming left V 3 bases short and J 0 bases short, with 7 bases between. The CDR3: CASSYRNSNQPQHF. In nucleotides, the CDR3 is TGTGCCAGCAGCTACAGGAATAGCAATCAGCCCCAGCATTTT.

At least ten counts were recorded for this clonotype. V usage is TRBV6-1 and J usage is TRBJ2-2, with 11 bases fitting TRBD2. CDR1 is MNHNS, CDR2 SASEGT, per germline. After removal of 5 bases from V and 7 bases from J, the junction contained 6 bases not matched to a gene. This CDR3 region has 15 residues. The CDR3 spells CASSLAGGPGGELFF. For the CDR3, the DNA is TGTGCCAGCAGTTTAGCGGGGGGGCCCGGCGGGGAGCTGTTTTTT.

This clonotype was counted at least ten times. The chain recombines TRBV7-9 with TRBJ1-4; D possibly corresponds to TRBD1 (5 bases). Germline CDR1 is SEHNR and CDR2 is FQNEAQ (reference sequence). The CDR3 consists of 13 residues. With 5 bases removed from V and 8 bases from J, the gap between germline ends came to 12 bases. For the CDR3, the DNA is TGTGCCAGCAGCCTAGGGACCGGGGAAAAACTGTTTTTT. It yields the protein CASSLGTGEKLFF. Filled out from reference TRBV7-9 and TRBJ1-4, the complete variable domain reads DTGVSQNPRHKITKRGQNVTFRCDPISEHNRLYWYRQTLGQGPEFLTYFQNEAQLEKSRLLSDRFSAERPKGSFSTLEIQRTEQGDSAMYLCASSLGTGEKLFFGSGTQLSVL.

The rearrangement links TRBV28 to TRBJ1-3; 8 bases align to TRBD1. The germline CDR1 and CDR2 sequences are MDHEN and SYDVKM. The CDR3 is 15 amino acids. V dropped 7 bases and J dropped 1; count of bases not matched to a gene: 6. DNA for the CDR3: TGTGCCAGCAAAACGGACAGGGCATCTGGAAACACCATATATTTT. Translating it yields CASKTDRASGNTIYF.

This clonotype occurred many times. The rearrangement uses TRBV18 and TRBJ2-5; D remains unclear. Germline lookup yields CDR1 KGHSH and CDR2 LQKENI. With 0 bases removed from V and 5 bases from J, the gap between germline ends came to 10 bases. The CDR3 runs to 14 residues. CDR3 in DNA: TGTGCCAGCTCACCACCGTCTACTGGGGAGACCCAGTACTTC. Translation: CASSPPSTGETQYF.

The sample holds many counts of this clonotype. This chain links TRBV10-2 with TRBJ2-3; 9 bases are shared with TRBD2. Germline V lookup: CDR1 WSHSY, CDR2 SAAADI. V was pared by 8 bases and J by 2 bases, with 11 bases of the junction left unmatched. This CDR3 has 16 amino acids. CDR3 residues: CASVPLGGGATDTQYF. The CDR3 coding sequence is TGCGCCAGCGTGCCCTTAGGCGGGGGGGCCACAGATACGCAGTATTTT.

This clonotype has a handful of counts. The chain couples TRBV11-2 to TRBJ2-2, with 8 bases fitting TRBD2. Germline V gene lookup returns CDR1 SGHAT and CDR2 FQNNGV. This CDR3 region has 15 residues. The junction had 4 bases not matched to a gene; V was cut back by 3 bases and J by 4 bases. The CDR3 region is CASSFGTRVTGELFF. The CDR3 DNA follows: TGTGCCAGCAGCTTCGGGACTAGGGTCACCGGGGAGCTGTTTTTT.

The rearrangement joins TRBV27 to TRBJ2-3; D perhaps matches TRBD2 (6 bases). The V gene lost 6 bases and the J gene lost 1 base, with 14 bases spanning the gap. The CDR3 is 15 amino acids. The V gene's germline CDR1 is MNHEY and CDR2 SMNVEV (reference sequence). The CDR3 nucleotides are TGTGCCAGCAGACTCTCCTGGGGGGGCACAGATACGCAGTATTTT. Protein product: CASRLSWGGTDTQYF.

There are a few counts of this clonotype. The J gene is TRBJ1-6, the V gene TRBV7-9; 9 bases fit TRBD1. The junction had 2 bases not matched to a gene; V was cut back by 5 bases and J by 9 bases. Germline V lookup: CDR1 SEHNR, CDR2 FQNEAQ (reference sequence). This CDR3 spans 13 amino acids. The CDR3 DNA sequence: TGTGCCAGCAGCCGGGACAGGGCTTCACCCCTCCACTTT. Its translation is CASSRDRASPLHF.

In its sample, this clonotype was seen many times. This chain uses TRBV10-1 with TRBJ2-5; TRBD2 might be the D (6 bases). The V gene's germline CDR1 is WNHNN and CDR2 SYGVQD (reference sequence). This CDR3 is 16 amino acids long. The V and J ends lost 2 bases and 1 base respectively, with 14 bases between them. CDR3 DNA: TGCGCCAGCAGTGAGGGGGACTCCCACCCCCAAGAGACCCAGTACTTC. This translates into CASSEGDSHPQETQYF.

V is TRBV9 and J is TRBJ1-1, with a weak D call TRBD1 (5 bases). CDR1 is SGDLS and CDR2 is YYNGEE in the germline V gene. Between the trimmed V and J ends, which lost 6 bases and 3 bases, there was a span of 12 bases. The CDR3 extends over 13 amino acids. The CDR3 bases are TGTGCCAGCACCAGGACGGGGGACACTGAAGCTTTCTTT. Residues: CASTRTGDTEAFF.

This clonotype showed up many times. The CDR3 region has the DNA TGCAGTGCTAGAGAGGTGTCTAGGGGTTCGTACGAGCAGTACTTC. Amino acids: CSAREVSRGSYEQYF. The gene calls are TRBV20-1 and TRBJ2-7; weak D call: TRBD1 (5 bases). The V gene's germline CDR1 is DFQATT and CDR2 SNEGSKA (reference sequence). V lost 0 bases and J lost 4, with 16 bases in between. The CDR3 length is 15 residues.

This rearrangement joins TRBV29-1 to TRBJ2-1; 7 bases match TRBD1. In germline, CDR1 is SQVTM, CDR2 ANQGSEA. J was trimmed by 7 bases and V by 8 bases; bases with no gene match: 14. The CDR3 covers 14 residues. CDR3 sequence reads: CSIVGRGRLNEQFF. The CDR3 nucleotides are TGCAGCATTGTAGGCAGGGGGAGACTAAATGAGCAGTTCTTC.

The table lists this clonotype with many counts. J is TRBJ2-7 and V is TRBV9; TRBD1 agrees at 8 bases. Germline loops: CDR1 SGDLS, CDR2 YYNGEE. The CDR3 extends over 14 amino acids. With V trimmed by 4 bases and J by 6 bases, 9 bases remained unmatched. CDR3 protein: CASSPRAGGIEQYF. The DNA for the CDR3 is TGTGCCAGCAGCCCCCGGGCAGGGGGCATCGAGCAGTACTTC.

V gene TRBV19 combines with J gene TRBJ2-7; tentatively, D is TRBD1 (5 bases). The CDR3 is made up of 11 amino acids. Germline V CDR1 and CDR2: LNHDA, SQIVND (reference sequence). Trimming left V 11 bases short and J 3 bases short, with 11 bases between. The CDR3 is CAVGQIYEQYF. In DNA form, the CDR3 reads TGTGCCGTGGGGCAAATCTACGAGCAGTACTTC.

The rearrangement joins TRBV7-9 to TRBJ1-3; D not certain. This CDR3 region has 15 residues. Germline values: CDR1 SEHNR, CDR2 FQNEAQ (reference sequence). The V and J ends lost 6 bases and 0 bases respectively, with 12 bases between them. CDR3 DNA sequence: TGTGCCAGCAGTCCTAGCAGCCTCTCTGGAAACACCATATATTTT. Translation gives CASSPSSLSGNTIYF.

The chain has TRBV7-3 and TRBJ2-1; a possible D gene is TRBD1 (5 bases). The CDR3 loop spans 13 amino acids. V was pared by 1 base and J by 10 bases, with 11 bases between. The germline CDR1 and CDR2 sequences are SGHTA and FQGTGA. The CDR3 is CASSLKFGAEQFF. The CDR3 bases are TGTGCCAGCAGCTTAAAGTTTGGGGCCGAGCAGTTCTTC.

This clonotype was detected many times. The chain links TRBV12-3 or TRBV12-4 to TRBJ2-3; perhaps TRBD2 as D (5 bases). This CDR3 spans 14 amino acids. Trimming stripped 5 bases from V and 4 bases from J, with 13 bases between. The CDR3 bases are TGTGCCAGCAGTCTGATTCGGACTCCAGATACGCAGTATTTT. Residues: CASSLIRTPDTQYF.

The V gene is TRBV19, the J gene TRBJ1-6; the match to TRBD1 covers 9 bases. This CDR3 is 16 amino acids long. Losses at the gene ends were 6 bases for V and 6 bases for J; bases not matched to a gene: 9. CDR1 is LNHDA, CDR2 SQIVND, per germline (reference sequence). The DNA of the CDR3 is TGTGCCAGTAGCAAACAGGGGGCTGGCGCTAATTCACCCCTCCACTTT. This gives the protein CASSKQGAGANSPLHF.

The sample holds many counts of this clonotype. The genes are TRBV7-9 and TRBJ2-3; D might be TRBD1 (5 bases). Trimming removed 2 bases at V and 3 bases at J, with 9 bases between. The CDR3 totals 14 residues. Looked up from germline, CDR1 is SEHNR and CDR2 is FQNEAQ (reference sequence). The CDR3 DNA sequence: TGTGCCAGCAGCTTAACACAGGCAACAGATACGCAGTATTTT. It is translated as CASSLTQATDTQYF.

V gene TRBV7-9 combines with J gene TRBJ1-2, with 7 bases matching TRBD1. The CDR3 runs 15 residues. Germline CDR1 reads SEHNR; CDR2 reads FQNEAQ (reference sequence). Trimming removed 2 bases from V and 8 bases from J; junction bases left unmatched: 11. The CDR3 loop is CASSLRLKDRDGYTF. CDR3 sequence (DNA): TGTGCCAGCAGCTTACGTTTGAAAGACAGGGACGGCTACACCTTC.

This clonotype has at least ten counts. This chain joins TRBV3-1 and TRBJ2-3, with D hard to call. Trimming removed 1 base from V and 6 bases from J, with 8 bases in between. The length of the CDR3 is 13 residues. The germline V gene has CDR1 LGHDT and CDR2 YNNKEL (reference sequence). CDR3 amino acids: CASSQVEADTQYF. The CDR3 DNA reads as TGTGCCAGCAGCCAAGTCGAAGCTGATACGCAGTATTTT.

The chain uses TRBV20-1 and TRBJ1-1; D call uncertain. Germline CDR1 DFQATT, CDR2 SNEGSKA (reference sequence). The CDR3 is 15 residues long. Trimming left V 0 bases short and J 3 bases short, with 14 bases between. The CDR3 protein is CSARDEHTLDTEAFF. Here the CDR3 DNA reads TGCAGTGCTAGAGATGAGCACACATTGGACACTGAAGCTTTCTTT.

There are many counts of this clonotype. The V gene is TRBV7-2, the J gene TRBJ2-1; D uncertain. Germline V gene lookup returns CDR1 SGHTA and CDR2 FQGNSA. V was clipped by 5 bases and J by 7 bases, with 12 bases between them. The length of the CDR3 is 13 residues. CDR3 nucleotide sequence: TGTGCCAGCAGCCTCGACCCCGGGAATGAGCAGTTCTTC. This codes for CASSLDPGNEQFF.

The chain is built from TRBV20-1 and TRBJ2-4, with a possible D match to TRBD2 (5 bases). CDR1 and CDR2 (germline): DFQATT, SNEGSKA (reference sequence). The CDR3 extends over 15 amino acids. The V end was cut by 6 bases, the J end by 5 bases, with 20 bases between. Here the CDR3 reads CSAPLAGSGQNIQYF. The CDR3 DNA follows: TGCAGTGCCCCTCTGGCGGGCAGCGGACAAAACATTCAGTACTTC.

This clonotype was picked up many times. The rearrangement uses TRBV7-2 and TRBJ2-5; TRBD1 is a possible D gene (6 bases). The V gene lost 5 bases and the J gene lost 4 bases, with 14 bases spanning the gap. There are 14 residues in the CDR3. Germline loops: CDR1 SGHTA, CDR2 FQGNSA. The CDR3 bases are TGTGCCAGCAGCCCCCCCGGGACATCAGAGACCCAGTACTTC. This gives the protein CASSPPGTSETQYF.

This clonotype was found many times. V usage is TRBV28 and J usage is TRBJ2-1; no definite D call. CDR1 and CDR2 (germline): MDHEN, SYDVKM. V was cut by 6 bases and J by 0 bases, with 9 bases left in between. The CDR3 loop spans 14 amino acids. Here the CDR3 DNA reads TGTGCCAGCAGAGGCTCCCTCTCCTACAATGAGCAGTTCTTC. Its translation is CASRGSLSYNEQFF.

This clonotype was observed many times. The J gene is TRBJ2-3, the V gene TRBV20-1; D might be TRBD2 (5 bases). V was cut by 6 bases and J by 3 bases, with 10 bases left in between. The CDR3 is made up of 12 amino acids. Germline-derived CDR1 and CDR2 are DFQATT and SNEGSKA (reference sequence). The CDR3 DNA follows: TGCAGTGCCAGCGAGGGAACAGATACGCAGTATTTT. It translates to CSASEGTDTQYF.

This clonotype came up many times. This chain's CDR3 is CASRLDRGRGNEKLFF. DNA for the CDR3: TGTGCCAGCAGATTGGACAGGGGGCGCGGTAATGAAAAACTGTTTTTT. The chain joins TRBV2 to TRBJ1-4, with 11 bases fitting TRBD1. V shed 6 bases and J 4 bases; nucleotides not matched to a gene: 7. The CDR3 contains 16 residues. Germline lookup yields CDR1 SNHLY and CDR2 FYNNEI.

There are many counts of this clonotype. The chain joins TRBV20-1 to TRBJ1-6; a weak D match, TRBD1 (6 bases). Germline CDR1 is DFQATT and CDR2 is SNEGSKA (reference sequence). The CDR3 sequence is 15 residues long. V lost 4 bases and J 6 bases, leaving 16 bases between the germline ends. CDR3 region: CSATGSGTINSPLHF. DNA of the CDR3: TGCAGTGCTACCGGATCGGGGACAATTAATTCACCCCTCCACTTT.